This TCR beta chain was recorded in a study of shared clonotypes between healthy human individuals. The germline V gene encodes CDR1 SGHRS and CDR2 YFSETQ. This CDR3 is 16 amino acids long. Trimming cost V 4 bases and J 1 base; bases outside gene matches: 9. Clones were read by immunoSEQ multiplex PCR, and TCRdb kept only the in-frame ones, dropping some. The sample includes approximately 2.3 million clones, approximately 95% of them seen just once. The receptor comes from a man in his late teens or twenties in good health. Some clones in this sample may be carry-over from other donors' samples. Sequenced: naive CD4+ T cells from PBMCs. Subset: CD45RA+ positively selected. J is TRBJ2-7 and V is TRBV5-1, with 9 bases matching TRBD1. In DNA, the CDR3 is TGCGCCAGCAGCGCGCTAACAGGGGGCGAATCCTACGAGCAGTACTTC. It is translated as CASSALTGGESYEQYF.